The 26 T cell receptor beta chains below were found in one sample sequenced in a study of early T cells in non-severe SARS-CoV-2 infection. One entry per CDR3 protein, called by TCRdb with MiXCR from the 5' RACE reads. The sample has about 72,000 distinct CDR3 sequences, roughly a tenth seen once. The sequencing here drew on whole blood, taken at baseline. Receptor source: an adult who was a healthcare worker with PCR-confirmed SARS-CoV-2 infection or an uninfected control (not recorded which).

This clonotype was recorded many times. This chain connects TRBV2 to TRBJ2-3, with 7 positions matching TRBD2. Unmatched junction bases numbered 7, after V lost 10 bases and J lost 3 bases. CDR1 is SNHLY, CDR2 FYNNEI, per germline. The CDR3 spans 13 residues. This CDR3 is CANSGGRTDTQYF. As DNA, the CDR3 is TGTGCCAACTCGGGGGGACGTACAGATACGCAGTATTTT.

This clonotype was observed a handful of times. The chain links TRBV7-3 to TRBJ1-6; D remains ambiguous. This CDR3 comprises 13 residues. CDR1 is SGHTA and CDR2 is FQGTGA in the germline V gene. Trimming took 5 bases from V and 9 from J, leaving 11 bases between them. DNA of the CDR3: TGTGCCAGCAGCCAGCTGCCCGCTTCACCCCTCCACTTT. Protein sequence: CASSQLPASPLHF.

The rearrangement joins TRBV5-1 to TRBJ2-7, with 10 positions matching TRBD1. Germline CDR1 reads SGHRS; CDR2 reads YFSETQ. Unmatched junction bases numbered 6, after V lost 0 bases and J lost 0 bases. The CDR3 is made up of 17 amino acids. CDR3 nucleotides: TGCGCCAGCAGCTTGGGTGGAGGACAGGGGGACTCCTACGAGCAGTACTTC. This translates into CASSLGGGQGDSYEQYF.

This chain uses TRBV12-3 or TRBV12-4 with TRBJ2-2, with D possibly being TRBD1 (6 bases). Trimming shortened V by 6 bases and J by 0 bases, and 11 bases separated the two germline ends. This CDR3 is built from 15 residues. The CDR3 coding sequence is TGTGCCAGCAGCCGGGACACTTCGAACACCGGGGAGCTGTTTTTT. Its translation is CASSRDTSNTGELFF.

The chain combines TRBV4-3 with TRBJ2-2; 8 nucleotides line up with TRBD2. The V gene's germline CDR1 is LGHNA and CDR2 YSLEER. Trimming cost V 10 bases and J 2 bases; bases outside gene matches: 6. The CDR3 is made up of 14 amino acids. This CDR3 is CATSTSANTGELFF. In nucleotides, the CDR3 is TGCGCCACCTCGACTAGCGCAAACACCGGGGAGCTGTTTTTT.

The chain uses TRBV6-1 and TRBJ1-2; a weak D match, TRBD1 (6 bases). V lost 3 bases to trimming and J lost 2 bases, with 10 bases between them. Germline V CDR1 and CDR2: MNHNS, SASEGT. The CDR3 consists of 14 residues. The CDR3 loop is CASSDTGWNYGYTF. Written as DNA, the CDR3 is TGTGCCAGCAGTGACACAGGGTGGAACTATGGCTACACCTTC.

This clonotype was detected only a few times. This chain links TRBV25-1 with TRBJ2-3; 7 bases agree with TRBD2. With V trimmed by 6 bases and J by 5 bases, 2 bases remained unmatched. The CDR3 spans 12 residues. CDR1 is MGHDK, CDR2 SYGVNS, per germline. The CDR3 coding sequence is TGTGCCAGCAGATCGGGAGGAGATACGCAGTATTTT. Protein product: CASRSGGDTQYF.

This clonotype appeared a few times. The rearrangement joins TRBV27 to TRBJ2-7, with 9 bases matching TRBD1. This CDR3 comprises 16 residues. V gave up 6 bases and J gave up 5 bases; unmatched junction bases: 14. CDR1 and CDR2 (germline): MNHEY, SMNVEV (reference sequence). CDR3 amino acids: CASSPPLGTGQNEQYF. The CDR3 bases are TGTGCCAGCAGCCCCCCTTTAGGGACAGGGCAGAACGAGCAGTACTTC.

J is TRBJ1-5 and V is TRBV4-1, with 8 bases fitting TRBD1. J was trimmed by 7 bases and V by 2 bases; bases with no gene match: 4. From germline, CDR1 is MGHRA and CDR2 YSYEKL. The CDR3 loop spans 14 amino acids. The CDR3 DNA follows: TGCGCCAGCAGCCAATCGACAGGGGTCCAGCCCCAGCATTTT. This sequence encodes CASSQSTGVQPQHF.

The chain employs TRBV29-1 and TRBJ2-1; TRBD1 matches 9 bases. This CDR3 has 13 residues. Per the germline V gene, CDR1 is SQVTM and CDR2 is ANQGSEA. Trimming removed 1 base from V and 6 bases from J; junction bases left unmatched: 1. CDR3 protein: CSVEGDRANEQFF. The CDR3 bases are TGCAGCGTTGAAGGGGACAGGGCCAATGAGCAGTTCTTC.

The chain joins TRBV20-1 to TRBJ1-2; 7 nucleotides align to TRBD1. Germline-derived CDR1 and CDR2 are DFQATT and SNEGSKA (reference sequence). The CDR3 totals 14 residues. Trimming took 0 bases from V and 2 from J; bases not matched to a gene: 3. CDR3 bases: TGCAGTGCTAGAGATCCAGGGGGAAACTATGGCTACACCTTC. This codes for CSARDPGGNYGYTF.

This clonotype was found a few times. V usage is TRBV6-6 and J usage is TRBJ2-7; the D gene is possibly TRBD2 (6 bases). The V gene's germline CDR1 is MNHNY and CDR2 SVGAGI (reference sequence). The CDR3 has 15 residues. The ends were cut back, 2 bases at V and 2 bases at J, with 13 bases in the middle. DNA of the CDR3: TGTGCCAGCAGTTACCGGGGAGGTAAAGCCTACGAGCAGTACTTC. This gives the protein CASSYRGGKAYEQYF.

The chain joins TRBV6-1 to TRBJ1-2; TRBD1 matches 7 bases. The CDR3 sequence is 16 residues long. Per the germline V gene, CDR1 is MNHNS and CDR2 is SASEGT. Germline trimming cut 4 bases from V and 2 bases from J; bases unmatched to any gene: 10. DNA for the CDR3: TGTGCCAGCAGTGTAACAGGGGCGAACCTCAACTATGGCTACACCTTC. Amino acids: CASSVTGANLNYGYTF.

The sample holds a few counts of this clonotype. V usage is TRBV2 and J usage is TRBJ1-6, with 7 bases aligning to TRBD1. The ends lost 6 bases at V and 8 bases at J; junction bases unmatched: 7. The CDR3 covers 14 residues. The germline V gene has CDR1 SNHLY and CDR2 FYNNEI. The CDR3 DNA reads as TGTGCCAGCAGGGAGACAGGGACGGATTCACCCCTCCACTTT. Translating it yields CASRETGTDSPLHF.

The sample holds many counts of this clonotype. The chain joins TRBV6-5 to TRBJ2-2; the match to TRBD1 covers 8 bases. Germline V gene data show CDR1 as MNHEY and CDR2 as SVGAGI. With 6 bases clipped from V and 1 base from J, the junction kept 7 bases outside the gene matches. CDR3 length: 16 residues. The CDR3 is CASRGTGTGNTGELFF. The CDR3 region has the DNA TGTGCCAGCAGAGGCACCGGGACAGGGAACACCGGGGAGCTGTTTTTT.

The V call is TRBV19, the J call TRBJ2-3; the match to TRBD1 covers 9 bases. The CDR3 extends over 13 amino acids. The germline gives CDR1 LNHDA, CDR2 SQIVND (reference sequence). With 9 bases clipped from V and 4 bases from J, the junction kept 5 bases outside the gene matches. CDR3 bases: TGTGCCAGCCGACGACAGGGGGCAGATACGCAGTATTTT. This gives the protein CASRRQGADTQYF.

The chain couples TRBV27 to TRBJ2-3; D uncertain. CDR1 and CDR2 from the germline V gene are MNHEY and SMNVEV (reference sequence). This CDR3 is 14 amino acids long. Trimming took off 2 bases at V and 6 bases at J, with 12 bases between the two ends. CDR3 residues: CASSLTGSVDTQYF. The CDR3 region has the DNA TGTGCCAGCAGTTTAACTGGTAGTGTCGATACGCAGTATTTT.

The sample holds a few counts of this clonotype. This chain links TRBV7-2 with TRBJ2-1, with D perhaps being TRBD1 or TRBD2 (5 bases each). The CDR3 runs to 13 residues. V shed 4 bases and J shed 9 bases, with 13 bases lying between them. Germline CDR1 is SGHTA and CDR2 is FQGNSA. Written as DNA, the CDR3 is TGTGCCAGCAGCTCCACATCGGGGCTTGAGCAGTTCTTC. Amino acid sequence: CASSSTSGLEQFF.

This clonotype has more than one count but fewer than ten. The chain carries TRBV7-2 and TRBJ1-6; D is perhaps TRBD1 (6 bases). The V gene lost 5 bases and the J gene lost 7 bases, with 12 bases spanning the gap. Germline lookup yields CDR1 SGHTA and CDR2 FQGNSA. This CDR3 spans 14 amino acids. The CDR3 spells CASSRGRENSPLHF. As DNA, the CDR3 is TGTGCCAGCAGCCGGGGGCGGGAGAATTCACCCCTCCACTTT.

This clonotype was seen many times. The rearrangement links TRBV5-4 to TRBJ1-2; D gene unclear. Trimming took 3 bases from V and 2 from J, leaving 8 bases between them. The CDR3 is 13 residues long. The germline CDR1 and CDR2 sequences are SGHNT and YYREEE (reference sequence). The CDR3 bases are TGTGCCAGCAGCTCCAGAGAGAACTATGGCTACACCTTC. This translates into CASSSRENYGYTF.

The chain employs TRBV7-9 and TRBJ2-7; perhaps D is TRBD1 or TRBD2 (5 bases each). CDR1 is SEHNR and CDR2 is FQNEAQ in the germline V gene (reference sequence). The CDR3 has 16 amino acids. The V end was cut by 4 bases, the J end by 4 bases, with 20 bases between. The CDR3 DNA follows: TGTGCCAGCAGCTCCGCCCATCGGGACCGGGTATACGAGCAGTACTTC. This codes for CASSSAHRDRVYEQYF.

This clonotype was counted only a few times. The V call is TRBV19, the J call TRBJ2-3; TRBD1 agrees at 10 bases. The trim removed 4 bases at V and 0 bases at J, leaving 4 bases unmatched. The CDR3 covers 16 residues. Germline assignment: CDR1 LNHDA and CDR2 SQIVND (reference sequence). CDR3 coding DNA: TGTGCCAGTAGTAAGGGACAGGGGACCAGCACAGATACGCAGTATTTT. It codes for CASSKGQGTSTDTQYF.

In this sample, this clonotype turned up a few times. One junction end disagrees with the germline gene, perhaps due to a read error. The chain couples TRBV7-7 to TRBJ2-2; D call uncertain. Per the germline V gene, CDR1 is SSHAT and CDR2 is FNYEAQ (reference sequence). This CDR3 is built from 15 residues. The DNA of the CDR3 is TGTGCTAGCAGCCCTCACGATAGGAACACCGGGGAGCTGTTTTTT. It codes for CASSPHDRNTGELFF. The full variable domain, its missing parts supplied by reference TRBV7-7 and TRBJ2-2, is GAGVSQSPRYKVTKRGQDVTLRCDPISSHATLYWYQQALGQGPEFLTYFNYEAQPDKSGLPSDRFSAERPEGSISTLTIQRTEQRDSAMYRCASSPHDRNTGELFFGEGSRLTVL.

The chain uses TRBV6-6 and TRBJ1-2; D is possibly TRBD1 (6 bases). The CDR3 totals 15 residues. The V and J ends lost 7 bases and 0 bases respectively, with 15 bases between them. Germline values: CDR1 MNHNY, CDR2 SVGAGI (reference sequence). CDR3 bases: TGTGCCAGCACCCCCGAGGGGGGAGCTAACTATGGCTACACCTTC. Amino acids: CASTPEGGANYGYTF.

V usage is TRBV20-1 and J usage is TRBJ1-4; D remains ambiguous. Trimming left V 3 bases short and J 7 bases short, with 18 bases between. The CDR3 extends over 15 amino acids. Germline V CDR1 and CDR2: DFQATT, SNEGSKA (reference sequence). In nucleotides, the CDR3 is TGCAGTGCTAGCATTGGCCCGGGAGACGTTGAAAAACTGTTTTTT. Protein: CSASIGPGDVEKLFF.

The chain carries TRBV10-2 and TRBJ2-2; possible D gene TRBD1, 6 bases. CDR3 length equals 13 residues. The V and J ends lost 0 bases and 15 bases respectively, with 14 bases between them. Germline V gives CDR1 WSHSY, CDR2 SAAADI. This chain's CDR3 is CASSESGGPKLFF. CDR3 nucleotides: TGCGCCAGCAGTGAGTCAGGGGGACCGAAGTTGTTTTTT.